What follows is one T cell receptor (beta chain) and its context. Its antigen is as yet unknown. The data were obtained in a study of regulatory T cells in long-lasting Graves disease. As for time point: newly diagnosed GD, antithyroid drugs for less than 3 months. Construction of the TCR library relied on RNA isolated from PBMCs. Combining iRepertoire HTBI primers with Arm-PCR of CDR3 regions, the authors built TCR beta libraries. Per the original methods: Sequenced samples collectively carried about 62 TRBV and 15 or so TRBJ segments. TCRdb called the multiplex PCR reads again in MiXCR, with one record for every CDR3 protein. The V and J calls shown here were made by TCRdb, not taken from the authors' results. Of around 480,000 distinct CDR3 sequences in the sample, about 16% are singletons; the top ten hold 20% to 25%. General study points: It was peripheral blood alone, not thyroid tissue, that was studied.

V was clipped by 0 bases and J by 2 bases, with 14 bases between them. This CDR3 has 17 residues. Germline assignment: CDR1 LGHNT and CDR2 FRNRAP. The same sample was also studied in work on T cells in Graves' hyperthyroidism and ophthalmopathy. That report notes: The TCR CDR3 was amplified in a first-round RT-PCR using the HTBI primer set.

The clonotype originates from a woman in her forties or fifties with Graves disease. V and J are TRBV12-5 and TRBJ1-3, with unresolved D. Material: peripheral blood mononuclear cells (PBMCs), obtained at new diagnosis, from a patient treated with antithyroid drugs. This chain's CDR3 is CASGLVLWAVTGNTIYF. In DNA form, the CDR3 reads TGTGCTAGTGGTTTGGTACTATGGGCCGTGACTGGAAACACCATATATTTT. The whole variable domain, remainder taken from reference TRBV12-5 and TRBJ1-3, is DARVTQTPRHKVTEMGQEVTMRCQPILGHNTVFWYRQTMMQGLELLAYFRNRAPLDDSGMPKDRFSAEMPDATLATLKIQPSEPRDSAVYFCASGLVLWAVTGNTIYFGEGSWLTVV.